Presented here are 20 T cell receptor beta chains from one specimen sequenced in a study of blood T cell repertoires in COVID-19. Clones were sequenced by immunoSEQ multiplex PCR, and TCRdb holds only the in-frame ones, with some missing. Of under 55,000 clones in the sample, around 79% were seen once. The material sequenced was peripheral blood. Every receptor here comes from a man between 65 and 85 years old with acute or convalescent COVID-19.

The V call is TRBV7-3, the J call TRBJ1-6, with TRBD1 matching over 8 bases. The J segment lost 9 bases and the V segment lost 5 bases, leaving 9 bases of the junction unmatched. The CDR3 length is 15 residues. CDR1 and CDR2 from the germline V gene are SGHTA and FQGTGA. DNA for the CDR3: TGTGCCAGCAGCCCGTCGGGACAGGCCCTTTCACCCCTCCACTTT. This translates into CASSPSGQALSPLHF. The full variable domain, completed using reference TRBV7-3 and TRBJ1-6, is GAGVSQTPSNKVTEKGKYVELRCDPISGHTALYWYRQSLGQGPEFLIYFQGTGAADDSGLPNDRFFAVRPEGSVSTLKIQRTERGDSAVYLCASSPSGQALSPLHFGNGTRLTVT.

The J gene is TRBJ1-4, the V gene TRBV2, with TRBD1 matching 8 bases. Germline values: CDR1 SNHLY, CDR2 FYNNEI. CDR3 length equals 17 residues. V lost 6 bases and J lost 7; bases outside the gene matches: 16. CDR3 nucleotide sequence: TGTGCCAGCAGACACATTACAGGGGGGGTAATGACTGAAAAACTGTTTTTT. This translates into CASRHITGGVMTEKLFF.

This chain uses TRBV10-2 with TRBJ1-3; D unresolved. Trimming pared 3 bases from V and 4 bases from J, leaving 13 bases between. The CDR3 covers 15 residues. The germline gives CDR1 WSHSY, CDR2 SAAADI. The CDR3 loop is CASSEPVAGGNTIYF. In nucleotides, the CDR3 is TGCGCCAGCAGTGAACCCGTCGCAGGAGGAAACACCATATATTTT.

The chain joins TRBV5-6 to TRBJ2-5; TRBD1 might be the D (6 bases). Germline V lookup: CDR1 SGHDT, CDR2 YYEEEE. This CDR3 is 15 amino acids long. V was trimmed by 2 bases and J by 5 bases, leaving 16 bases between them. The CDR3 loop reads CASSFLLGAQETQYF. The CDR3, as DNA: TGTGCCAGCAGCTTTTTATTGGGGGCCCAGGAGACCCAGTACTTC.

The CDR3 nucleotides are TGTGCCATCAGAACCGGGACAGAAACCTACGAGCAGTACTTC. This codes for CAIRTGTETYEQYF. The V and J genes are TRBV10-3 and TRBJ2-7; 7 bases line up with TRBD1. Losses at the gene ends were 6 bases for V and 2 bases for J; bases not matched to a gene: 7. The V gene's germline CDR1 is ENHRY and CDR2 SYGVKD. The length of the CDR3 is 14 residues.

J is TRBJ2-3 and V is TRBV18, with 8 positions matching TRBD2. This CDR3 has 15 amino acids. J gave up 5 bases and V 0 bases, and 4 bases lay outside the gene matches. The V gene's germline CDR1 is KGHSH and CDR2 LQKENI. CDR3 sequence: CASSPPTSGEDTQYF. In DNA, the CDR3 is TGTGCCAGCTCACCACCCACTAGCGGTGAAGATACGCAGTATTTT. Variable domain in full (rest from reference TRBV18 and TRBJ2-3): NAGVMQNPRHLVRRRGQEARLRCSPMKGHSHVYWYRQLPEEGLKFMVYLQKENIIDESGMPKERFSAEFPKEGPSILRIQQVVRGDSAAYFCASSPPTSGEDTQYFGPGTRLTVL.

V gene TRBV5-1 combines with J gene TRBJ1-2, with 9 bases fitting TRBD1. The CDR3 totals 14 residues. V lost 1 base to trimming and J lost 6 bases; unmatched junction nucleotides: 4. The germline CDR1 and CDR2 sequences are SGHRS and YFSETQ. CDR3 DNA: TGCGCCAGCAGCTTGAGTGACAGGGGGGATGGCTACACCTTC. It specifies CASSLSDRGDGYTF.

This chain joins TRBV10-3 and TRBJ2-3; no firm D call. Trimming left V 4 bases short and J 2 bases short, with 10 bases between. CDR1 and CDR2 from the germline V gene are ENHRY and SYGVKD. The CDR3 sequence is 14 residues long. The CDR3 DNA follows: TGTGCCATCAGTGGCGGCACGATCACAGATACGCAGTATTTT. The encoded protein is CAISGGTITDTQYF.

The chain couples TRBV9 to TRBJ2-5, with a tentative D call TRBD2 (5 bases). This CDR3 is 15 amino acids long. The ends were cut back, 0 bases at V and 5 bases at J, with 14 bases in the middle. Germline CDR1 reads SGDLS; CDR2 reads YYNGEE. CDR3 DNA sequence: TGTGCCAGCAGCGTAGTAGAGGGCAACTGGGAGACCCAGTACTTC. Protein sequence: CASSVVEGNWETQYF. Variable domain in full (rest from reference TRBV9 and TRBJ2-5): DSGVTQTPKHLITATGQRVTLRCSPRSGDLSVYWYQQSLDQGLQFLIQYYNGEERAKGNILERFSAQQFPDLHSELNLSSLELGDSALYFCASSVVEGNWETQYFGPGTRLLVL.

CDR3: CASSESSSTDTQYF. The CDR3, as DNA: TGTGCCAGCAGTGAAAGCTCTAGCACAGATACGCAGTATTTT. The chain is built from TRBV2 and TRBJ2-3; no reliable D call. The CDR3 runs 14 residues. From germline, CDR1 is SNHLY and CDR2 FYNNEI. Trimming removed 2 bases from V and 0 bases from J, with 6 bases in between.

On this clone itself: A junction end diverges from the germline sequence, so it may reflect a read error. The rearrangement links TRBV7-8 to TRBJ1-5, with TRBD1 matching 12 bases. CDR1 SGHVS and CDR2 FQNEAQ come from the germline V gene. The CDR3 has 15 residues. The chain's CDR3 is CASSSGTGGKQPQHF. Here the CDR3 DNA reads TGTGCCAGCAGCTCCGGGACAGGGGGCAAGCAGCCCCAGCATTTT.

The J gene is TRBJ1-4, the V gene TRBV7-3; D remains ambiguous. From germline, CDR1 is SGHTA and CDR2 FQGTGA. V lost 5 bases and J lost 7, with 11 bases in between. The CDR3 loop spans 13 amino acids. The CDR3 is CASSPGRGEKLFF. The CDR3, as DNA: TGTGCCAGCAGCCCAGGACGGGGTGAAAAACTGTTTTTT.

The rearrangement links TRBV5-8 to TRBJ2-3; D perhaps matches TRBD1 (6 bases). V was trimmed by 2 bases and J by 7 bases, leaving 8 bases between them. Looked up from germline, CDR1 is SGHTS and CDR2 is YDEGEE. CDR3 length equals 12 residues. CDR3 amino acids: CASSFGGYTQYF. DNA for the CDR3: TGTGCCAGCAGCTTTGGGGGCTATACGCAGTATTTT. The full variable domain, in which reference TRBV5-8 and TRBJ2-3 provide the parts outside the CDR3, is EAGVTQSPTHLIKTRGQQATLRCSPISGHTSVYWYQQALGLGLQFLLWYDEGEERNRGNFPPRFSGRQFPNYSSELNVNALELEDSALYLCASSFGGYTQYFGPGTRLTVL.

This clone was observed a single time. The chain uses TRBV7-2 and TRBJ2-3; possible D gene TRBD2, 6 bases. From germline, CDR1 is SGHTA and CDR2 FQGNSA. The CDR3 is made up of 14 amino acids. V was clipped by 5 bases and J by 2 bases, with 11 bases between them. This chain's CDR3 is CASSTLAPTDTQYF. The CDR3 DNA is TGTGCCAGCAGCACCCTAGCGCCCACAGATACGCAGTATTTT.

This chain joins TRBV29-1 and TRBJ1-2; D may be TRBD1 (5 bases). CDR1 and CDR2 (germline): SQVTM, ANQGSEA. V was cut by 6 bases and J by 8 bases, with 16 bases left in between. The CDR3 extends over 12 amino acids. The DNA for the CDR3 is TGCAGCGTCCCCTTGGGGGGTACAGGCTACACCTTC. This encodes CSVPLGGTGYTF.

CDR3 sequence reads: CAISDSGTGNYGYTF. The CDR3 DNA reads TGTGCCATCAGTGACTCCGGGACAGGGAACTATGGCTACACCTTC. The rearrangement uses TRBV10-3 and TRBJ1-2, with 9 positions matching TRBD1. CDR1 is ENHRY and CDR2 is SYGVKD in the germline V gene. This CDR3 is 15 amino acids long. V lost 3 bases, J lost 2 bases, and 4 bases stayed unmatched.

The chain couples TRBV7-9 to TRBJ1-1; D gene unclear. The CDR3 runs 15 residues. Germline loops: CDR1 SEHNR, CDR2 FQNEAQ (reference sequence). Trimming stripped 5 bases from V and 4 bases from J, with 17 bases between. CDR3 in DNA: TGTGCCAGCAGCGGGGAGACTTGGGGTGCCACTGAAGCTTTCTTT. It translates to CASSGETWGATEAFF.

The J gene is TRBJ2-1, the V gene TRBV6-2 or TRBV6-3, with D tentatively TRBD2 (6 bases). Germline CDR1 is MNHEY and CDR2 is SVGEGT. The V gene lost 3 bases and the J gene lost 10 bases, with 22 bases spanning the gap. The CDR3 is made up of 16 amino acids. The CDR3: CASSYVIVGLSREQFF. CDR3 nucleotides: TGTGCCAGCAGTTATGTTATAGTAGGACTATCAAGGGAGCAGTTCTTC.

In this sample, this clone is medium-sized. J is TRBJ1-1 and V is TRBV29-1, with 8 bases matching TRBD1. The CDR3 is 12 residues long. Germline trimming cut 6 bases from V and 8 bases from J; bases unmatched to any gene: 8. Germline CDR1 and CDR2: SQVTM and ANQGSEA. CDR3: CSVAGQANEAFF. The CDR3 DNA follows: TGCAGCGTAGCGGGACAGGCGAACGAAGCTTTCTTT.

This clone was detected a few times. The chain employs TRBV11-2 and TRBJ2-7; 7 bases match TRBD2. Germline values: CDR1 SGHAT, CDR2 FQNNGV. J gave up 0 bases and V 0 bases, and 5 bases lay outside the gene matches. CDR3 length: 16 amino acids. The DNA of the CDR3 is TGTGCCAGCAGCTTAGATCTGGGGGACTACTCCTACGAGCAGTACTTC. It translates to CASSLDLGDYSYEQYF.